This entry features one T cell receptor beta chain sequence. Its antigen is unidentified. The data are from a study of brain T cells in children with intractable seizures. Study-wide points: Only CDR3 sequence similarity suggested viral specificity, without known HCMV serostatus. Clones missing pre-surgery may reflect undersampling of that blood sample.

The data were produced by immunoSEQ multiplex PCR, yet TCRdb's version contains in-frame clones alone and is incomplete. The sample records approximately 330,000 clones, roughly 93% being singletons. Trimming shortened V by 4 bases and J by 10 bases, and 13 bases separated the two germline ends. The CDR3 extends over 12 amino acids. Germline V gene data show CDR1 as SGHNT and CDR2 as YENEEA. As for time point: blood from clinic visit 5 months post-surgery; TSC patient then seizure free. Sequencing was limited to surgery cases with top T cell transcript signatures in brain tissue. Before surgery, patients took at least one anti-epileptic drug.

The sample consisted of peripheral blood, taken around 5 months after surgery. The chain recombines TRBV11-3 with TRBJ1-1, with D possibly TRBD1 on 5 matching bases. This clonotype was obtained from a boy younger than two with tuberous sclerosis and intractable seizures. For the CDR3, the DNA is TGTGCCAGCAGCTCTCTAGAGCAGGGAGCTTTCTTT. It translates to CASSSLEQGAFF. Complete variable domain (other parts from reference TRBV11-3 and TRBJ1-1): EAGVVQSPRYKIIEKKQPVAFWCNPISGHNTLYWYLQNLGQGPELLIRYENEEAVDDSQLPKDRFSAERLKGVDSTLKIQPAELGDSAVYLCASSSLEQGAFFGQGTRLTVV.